The 23 T cell receptor beta chains presented below share a single source sample, sequenced in a study of blood T cell repertoires in COVID-19. Sequencing used immunoSEQ multiplex PCR; TCRdb keeps in-frame clones, though not all of them. This sample has around 220,000 clones, with just over 85% found just once. Sample: PBMCs or T cells enriched from blood (not recorded which). These receptors originate from a woman aged 50 to 60 with acute COVID-19.

This clone was observed a single time. The CDR3 DNA reads TGTGCCAGCAGTTTATCAGGGGGTGGCTACACCTTC. Translation gives CASSLSGGGYTF. The chain combines TRBV28 with TRBJ1-2; TRBD1 matches 7 bases. CDR3 length: 12 amino acids. CDR1 is MDHEN and CDR2 is SYDVKM in the germline V gene. The V segment lost 1 base and the J segment 7 bases; nucleotides outside the gene matches: 0.

The J gene is TRBJ2-7, the V gene TRBV5-6; 7 bases match TRBD1. Germline V gene sequence: CDR1 SGHDT, CDR2 YYEEEE. The CDR3 runs to 16 residues. J was trimmed by 0 bases and V by 4 bases; bases with no gene match: 10. For the CDR3, the DNA is TGTGCCAGCAGCCAAATAACAGGGGCGTACTCCTACGAGCAGTACTTC. Amino acids: CASSQITGAYSYEQYF.

The J gene is TRBJ2-5, the V gene TRBV9; TRBD1 is a possible D gene (6 bases). This CDR3 spans 13 amino acids. The germline V and J ends were trimmed by 2 bases and 1 base, with 6 bases remaining between them. Germline V gives CDR1 SGDLS, CDR2 YYNGEE. The CDR3 coding sequence is TGTGCCAGCAGCGTGACAGGCCAAGAGACCCAGTACTTC. This encodes CASSVTGQETQYF.

The J gene is TRBJ2-1, the V gene TRBV28; 7 nucleotides agree with TRBD2. Germline CDR1 is MDHEN and CDR2 is SYDVKM. The CDR3 loop spans 12 amino acids. J gave up 7 bases and V 11 bases, and 8 bases lay outside the gene matches. The DNA for the CDR3 is TGTGCCTCATACGGGAGGTGGAATGAGCAGTTCTTC. This gives the protein CASYGRWNEQFF.

This chain connects TRBV27 to TRBJ2-7; TRBD1 might be the D (6 bases). This CDR3 has 13 residues. Deletions cut 7 bases from V and 0 bases from J, with 10 bases between. Germline V gene sequence: CDR1 MNHEY, CDR2 SMNVEV (reference sequence). The CDR3 sequence: CASKQGNSYEQYF. CDR3 DNA sequence: TGTGCCAGCAAACAGGGAAACTCCTACGAGCAGTACTTC.

The J gene is TRBJ2-2, the V gene TRBV7-9, with D unresolved. This CDR3 spans 13 amino acids. Germline V CDR1 and CDR2: SEHNR, FQNEAQ (reference sequence). Between the trimmed V and J ends, which lost 5 bases and 6 bases, there was a span of 10 bases. CDR3 DNA: TGTGCCAGCAGCCGTACTAACGCCGGGGAGCTGTTTTTT. Protein sequence: CASSRTNAGELFF.

The sample holds one count of this clone. The gene calls are TRBV20-1 and TRBJ2-1; 9 positions agree with TRBD1. V trimming: 5 bases; J trimming: 15 bases; junction bases outside the gene matches: 8. Germline V lookup: CDR1 DFQATT, CDR2 SNEGSKA (reference sequence). The CDR3 is 11 residues long. DNA of the CDR3: TGCAGTGCTCAGGACAGGGGCCCTCTGTTCTTC. This translates into CSAQDRGPLFF.

In its sample, this clone was seen a few times. The V gene is TRBV28, the J gene TRBJ1-2; D not certain. The CDR3 totals 15 residues. Germline loops: CDR1 MDHEN, CDR2 SYDVKM. Trimming took 2 bases from V and 4 from J, leaving 14 bases between them. The CDR3 spells CASSLGTRGFYGYTF. The DNA of the CDR3 is TGTGCCAGCAGTTTAGGCACACGGGGATTCTATGGCTACACCTTC.

The V gene is TRBV11-1, the J gene TRBJ2-3; 10 nucleotides line up with TRBD2. V shed 4 bases, J shed 1 base, and the junction held 2 bases outside the gene matches. Germline V gene data show CDR1 as SGHAT and CDR2 as FQDESV (reference sequence). The CDR3 runs to 15 residues. The CDR3 nucleotides read TGTGCCAGCAGCTGGGGGACTAGCGGCACAGATACGCAGTATTTT. It translates to CASSWGTSGTDTQYF.

The chain links TRBV19 to TRBJ2-7, with a possible D match to TRBD2 (6 bases). Germline values: CDR1 LNHDA, CDR2 SQIVND (reference sequence). Trimming took off 6 bases at V and 2 bases at J, with 20 bases between the two ends. The CDR3 contains 16 residues. The CDR3 protein is CASSKKRFPGAYEQYF. The CDR3 DNA is TGTGCCAGTAGCAAAAAACGATTCCCGGGGGCCTACGAGCAGTACTTC.

J is TRBJ2-7 and V is TRBV27; D may be TRBD2 (7 bases). The germline gives CDR1 MNHEY, CDR2 SMNVEV (reference sequence). The CDR3 is 15 residues long. V was trimmed by 1 base and J by 2 bases, leaving 12 bases between them. CDR3: CASSLLGGDTYEQYF. DNA of the CDR3: TGTGCCAGCAGTTTATTAGGGGGGGACACCTACGAGCAGTACTTC.

The chain carries TRBV5-1 and TRBJ1-3; weak D call: TRBD1 (6 bases). CDR1 is SGHRS and CDR2 is YFSETQ in the germline V gene. The CDR3 length is 15 residues. V was pared by 2 bases and J by 4 bases, with 13 bases between. In DNA, the CDR3 is TGCGCCAGCAGCTTAGGAAGGGGGATCGGAAACACCATATATTTT. It yields the protein CASSLGRGIGNTIYF.

J is TRBJ1-3 and V is TRBV18; 7 nucleotides agree with TRBD1. Trimming removed 0 bases from V and 6 bases from J; junction bases left unmatched: 5. The V gene's germline CDR1 is KGHSH and CDR2 LQKENI. CDR3 length: 15 amino acids. CDR3 amino acids: CASSPPGRGINTIYF. In DNA, the CDR3 is TGTGCCAGCTCACCACCAGGCAGGGGGATAAACACCATATATTTT. The variable domain in full, completed from reference TRBV18 and TRBJ1-3, reads NAGVMQNPRHLVRRRGQEARLRCSPMKGHSHVYWYRQLPEEGLKFMVYLQKENIIDESGMPKERFSAEFPKEGPSILRIQQVVRGDSAAYFCASSPPGRGINTIYFGEGSWLTVV.

The chain couples TRBV2 to TRBJ1-1; 8 bases agree with TRBD1. The CDR3 covers 14 residues. The germline V gene encodes CDR1 SNHLY and CDR2 FYNNEI. Trimming cost V 5 bases and J 8 bases; bases outside gene matches: 10. CDR3 sequence: CASSWTGMDKEAFF. In DNA, the CDR3 is TGTGCCAGCAGTTGGACAGGGATGGATAAAGAAGCTTTCTTT.

V is TRBV28 and J is TRBJ2-5; D uncertain. The germline gives CDR1 MDHEN, CDR2 SYDVKM. The CDR3 has 14 amino acids. Trimming stripped 2 bases from V and 5 bases from J, with 12 bases between. DNA of the CDR3: TGTGCCAGCAGTTTAGGCAGTCTGTCGGAGACCCAGTACTTC. It encodes CASSLGSLSETQYF.

The chain joins TRBV11-2 to TRBJ1-2; possibly TRBD1 for D (6 bases). This CDR3 is 14 amino acids long. Germline V gene data show CDR1 as SGHAT and CDR2 as FQNNGV. Trimming removed 5 bases from V and 8 bases from J, with 18 bases in between. The CDR3 DNA sequence: TGTGCCAGCAGCCCCTCGACTTGGGGGCAGGGCTACACCTTC. It specifies CASSPSTWGQGYTF.

V gene TRBV28 combines with J gene TRBJ2-2, with D possibly being TRBD1 (6 bases). Germline CDR1 and CDR2: MDHEN and SYDVKM. V dropped 5 bases and J dropped 4 bases, with 11 bases sitting between them. CDR3 length: 14 amino acids. The CDR3 bases are TGTGCCAGCAGTCCGGGACAATCCACCGGGGAGCTGTTTTTT. It codes for CASSPGQSTGELFF.

The CDR3 reads CSVSQGPGNTIYF. The DNA of the CDR3 is TGCAGCGTTTCCCAGGGGCCGGGAAACACCATATATTTT. The chain employs TRBV29-1 and TRBJ1-3; maybe TRBD1 (6 bases). The CDR3 extends over 13 amino acids. Trimming took off 5 bases at V and 4 bases at J, with 12 bases between the two ends. Germline CDR1 SQVTM, CDR2 ANQGSEA.

This clone was observed once. This sequence joins TRBV15 and TRBJ1-4; 8 bases are a match to TRBD1. V shed 2 bases and J 13 bases; nucleotides not matched to a gene: 6. CDR1 is LNHNV, CDR2 YYDKDF, per germline (reference sequence). The CDR3 is 13 amino acids. CDR3 region: CATSRFRDRLLFF. The CDR3 DNA reads TGTGCCACCAGCAGATTTCGGGACAGGTTACTGTTTTTT.

This clone has a single count. The chain combines TRBV19 with TRBJ2-7; 14 bases are a match to TRBD2. The CDR3 runs to 15 residues. Germline V gene lookup returns CDR1 LNHDA and CDR2 SQIVND (reference sequence). The trim removed 10 bases at V and 0 bases at J, leaving 5 bases unmatched. CDR3 nucleotide sequence: TGTGCCACCACTGGGACTAGCGGGAGCTCCTACGAGCAGTACTTC. It is translated as CATTGTSGSSYEQYF.

The V call is TRBV9, the J call TRBJ2-7; 8 nucleotides agree with TRBD2. Unmatched junction bases numbered 7, after V lost 4 bases and J lost 1 base. The CDR3 covers 15 residues. Per the germline V gene, CDR1 is SGDLS and CDR2 is YYNGEE. The CDR3 loop is CASSTDSGASYEQYF. Here the CDR3 DNA reads TGTGCCAGCAGCACCGATAGCGGGGCTTCCTACGAGCAGTACTTC. The full variable domain, its missing parts supplied by reference TRBV9 and TRBJ2-7, is DSGVTQTPKHLITATGQRVTLRCSPRSGDLSVYWYQQSLDQGLQFLIQYYNGEERAKGNILERFSAQQFPDLHSELNLSSLELGDSALYFCASSTDSGASYEQYFGPGTRLTVT.

V usage is TRBV6-5 and J usage is TRBJ2-2; 12 nucleotides line up with TRBD2. Per germline, CDR1 MNHEY and CDR2 SVGAGI. This CDR3 is built from 14 residues. J was trimmed by 6 bases and V by 9 bases; bases with no gene match: 5. The CDR3 DNA is TGTGCCAGTCGACTAGCGGGAGTCTCCGGGGAGCTGTTTTTT. Amino acids: CASRLAGVSGELFF.

This clone has a single count. The chain uses TRBV7-8 and TRBJ1-3, with no clear D. There are 14 residues in the CDR3. Germline V gives CDR1 SGHVS, CDR2 FQNEAQ. The V and J ends lost 2 bases and 1 base respectively, with 6 bases between them. The CDR3 protein is CASSLLLSGNTIYF. As DNA, the CDR3 is TGTGCCAGCAGCTTATTACTATCTGGAAACACCATATATTTT.